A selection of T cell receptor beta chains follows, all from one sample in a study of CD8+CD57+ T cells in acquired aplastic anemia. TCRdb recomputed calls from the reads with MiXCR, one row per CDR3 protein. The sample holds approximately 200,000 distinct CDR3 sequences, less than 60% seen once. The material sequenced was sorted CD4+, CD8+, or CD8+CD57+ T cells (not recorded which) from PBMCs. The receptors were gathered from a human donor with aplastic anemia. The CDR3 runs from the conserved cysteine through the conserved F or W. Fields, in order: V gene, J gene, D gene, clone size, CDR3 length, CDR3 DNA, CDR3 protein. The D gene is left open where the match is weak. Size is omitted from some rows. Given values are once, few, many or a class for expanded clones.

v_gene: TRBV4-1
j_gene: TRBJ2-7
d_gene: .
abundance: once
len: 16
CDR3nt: TGCGCCAGCAGCCAAGATTACGGGTCATGGGCCTACGAGCAGTACTTC
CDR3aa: CASSQDYGSWAYEQYF

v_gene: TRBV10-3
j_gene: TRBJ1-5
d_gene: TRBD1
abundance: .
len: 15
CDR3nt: TGTGCTATCAGCGGGACAGGGGATAGCGAGCAGCCCCAGCATTTT
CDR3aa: CAISGTGDSEQPQHF

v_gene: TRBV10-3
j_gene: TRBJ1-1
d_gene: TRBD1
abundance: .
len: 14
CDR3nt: TGTGCCATCAGCGGGACAGGGGACAACACTGAAGCTTTCTTT
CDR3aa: CAISGTGDNTEAFF

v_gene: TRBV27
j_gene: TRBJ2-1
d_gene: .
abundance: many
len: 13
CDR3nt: TGTGCCAGCAGTTCCCTGACTCGTAGTGAGCAGTTCTTC
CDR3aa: CASSSLTRSEQFF

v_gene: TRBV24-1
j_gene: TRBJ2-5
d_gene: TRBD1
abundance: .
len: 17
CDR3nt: TGTGCCACCAGTGACCACGGACAGGGGGTGTTTCAAGAGACCCAGTACTTC
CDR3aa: CATSDHGQGVFQETQYF

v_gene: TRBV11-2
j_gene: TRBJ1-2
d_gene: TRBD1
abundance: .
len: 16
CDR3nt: TGTGCCAGCAGCCCCGGGACAGGGCCAATGGCCTATGGCTACACCTTC
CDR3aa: CASSPGTGPMAYGYTF

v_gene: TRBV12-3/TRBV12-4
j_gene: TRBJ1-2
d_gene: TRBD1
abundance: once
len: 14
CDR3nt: TGTGCCAGCAGCCTGGACAGGGTGAACTCTGGAAACACCTTC
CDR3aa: CASSLDRVNSGNTF

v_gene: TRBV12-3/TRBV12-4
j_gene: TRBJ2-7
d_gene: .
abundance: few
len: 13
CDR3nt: TGTGCCACCATGCCGGGACCCTCCTACGAGCAGTACTTC
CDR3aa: CATMPGPSYEQYF

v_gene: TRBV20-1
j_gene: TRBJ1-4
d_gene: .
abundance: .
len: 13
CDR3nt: TGCAGGGGAGAGGGACTGAACACTGAAAAACTGTTTTTT
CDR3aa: CRGEGLNTEKLFF

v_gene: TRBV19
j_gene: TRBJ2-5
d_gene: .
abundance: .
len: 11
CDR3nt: TGTGCCACCAAACAGGGAGAGACCCAGTACTTC
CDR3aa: CATKQGETQYF

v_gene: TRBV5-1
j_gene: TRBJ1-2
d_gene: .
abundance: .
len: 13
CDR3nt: TGCGCCAGCAGCCAGTACGGGAGGTATGGCTACACCTTC
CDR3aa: CASSQYGRYGYTF

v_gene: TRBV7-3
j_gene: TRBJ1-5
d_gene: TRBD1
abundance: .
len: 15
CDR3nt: TGTGCCAGTAGTATGGGACAGGCTAGCAATCAGCCCCTGCATTTT
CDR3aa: CASSMGQASNQPLHF

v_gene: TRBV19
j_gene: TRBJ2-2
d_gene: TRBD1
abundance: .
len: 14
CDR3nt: TGTGCCACCCGGGACAGGGGCCATAGCGGGGAGCTGTTTTTT
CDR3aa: CATRDRGHSGELFF

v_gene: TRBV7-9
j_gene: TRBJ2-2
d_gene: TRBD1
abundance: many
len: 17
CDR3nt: TGTGCCAGCAGCTTATTAAGGGGGCCTGCGAACACCGGGGAGCTGTTTTTT
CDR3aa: CASSLLRGPANTGELFF

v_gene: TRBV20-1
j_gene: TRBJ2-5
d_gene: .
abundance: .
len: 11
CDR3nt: TGCAGTGCTACCGATACAGGGACTCAGTACTTC
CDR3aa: CSATDTGTQYF

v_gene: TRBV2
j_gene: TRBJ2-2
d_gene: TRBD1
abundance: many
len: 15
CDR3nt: TGTGCCAGCAGGACGGGACAGGGTAGAACCGGGGAGCTGTTTTTT
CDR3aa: CASRTGQGRTGELFF

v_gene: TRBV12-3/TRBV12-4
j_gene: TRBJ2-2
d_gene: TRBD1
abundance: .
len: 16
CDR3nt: TGTGCCAGCACCCTGACCCGGGACAGGGCGACCGGGGAGCTGTTTTTT
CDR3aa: CASTLTRDRATGELFF

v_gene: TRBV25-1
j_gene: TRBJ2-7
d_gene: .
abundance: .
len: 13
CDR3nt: TGTGCCAGCTCACCCCCGAGGGGCCACGAGCAGTACTTC
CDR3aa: CASSPPRGHEQYF

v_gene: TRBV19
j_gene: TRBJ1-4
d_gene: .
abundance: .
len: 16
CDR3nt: TGTGCCAGTAGTATATGGGGGATGAACACTAATGAAAAACTGTTTTTT
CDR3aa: CASSIWGMNTNEKLFF

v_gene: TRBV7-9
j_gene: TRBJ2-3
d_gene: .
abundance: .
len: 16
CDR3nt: TGTGCCAGCAGCTTTTCGGCGGGGCGATTCACTAATACGCAGTATTTT
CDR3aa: CASSFSAGRFTNTQYF

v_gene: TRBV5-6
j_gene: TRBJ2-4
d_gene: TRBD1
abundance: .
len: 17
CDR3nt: TGTGCCAGCAGCCGACCCCAGGGGGCGCTTGCCAAAAACATTCAGTACTTC
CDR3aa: CASSRPQGALAKNIQYF

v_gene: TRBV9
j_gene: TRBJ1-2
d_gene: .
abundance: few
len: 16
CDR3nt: TGTGCCAGCAGCGTAGACATGAGTGAGTTCCACTATGGCTACACCTTC
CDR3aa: CASSVDMSEFHYGYTF

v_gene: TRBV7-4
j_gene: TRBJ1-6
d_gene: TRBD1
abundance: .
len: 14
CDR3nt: TGTGCCAGCAGCCGAAGACAGGGGGGGTCACCCCTCCACTTT
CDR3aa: CASSRRQGGSPLHF

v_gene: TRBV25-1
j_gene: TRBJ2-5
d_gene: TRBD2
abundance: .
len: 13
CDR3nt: TGTGCCAGCAGTGCCCTAGCGGGAGAGACCCAGTACTTC
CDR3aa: CASSALAGETQYF

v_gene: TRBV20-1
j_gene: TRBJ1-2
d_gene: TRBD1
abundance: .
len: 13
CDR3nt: TGCAGTGCCACGGACAGGGCCGACTATGGCTACACCTTC
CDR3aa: CSATDRADYGYTF

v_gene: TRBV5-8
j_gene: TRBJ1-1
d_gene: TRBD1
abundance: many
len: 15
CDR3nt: TGTGCCAGCAGCCTACGGGACAGAGAGAACACTGAAGCTTTCTTT
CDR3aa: CASSLRDRENTEAFF

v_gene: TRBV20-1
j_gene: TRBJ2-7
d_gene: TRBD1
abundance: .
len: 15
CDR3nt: TGCAGTGCTAGAAACCCGGGACAGGCGCCGAACGAGCAGTACTTC
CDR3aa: CSARNPGQAPNEQYF

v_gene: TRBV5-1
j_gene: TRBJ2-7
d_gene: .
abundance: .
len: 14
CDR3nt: TGCGCCAGCAGTAAGGTATCGACGTCCTACGAGCAGTGCTTC
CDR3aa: CASSKVSTSYEQCF

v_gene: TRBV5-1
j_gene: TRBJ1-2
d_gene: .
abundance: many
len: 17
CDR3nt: TGCGCCAGCAGCGCCCGACAGGCCAGCTTCGCTAACTATGGCTACACCTTC
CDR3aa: CASSARQASFANYGYTF

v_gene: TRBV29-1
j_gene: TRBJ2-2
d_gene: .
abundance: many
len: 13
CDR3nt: TGCAGCGTTGAACCCGTTGGGGCCGGGGAGCTGTTTTTT
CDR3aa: CSVEPVGAGELFF

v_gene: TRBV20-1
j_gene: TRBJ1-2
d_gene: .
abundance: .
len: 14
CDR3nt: TGCAGTGCTAGTGGGGGGACTAGATCCTTGGGCTACACCTTC
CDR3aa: CSASGGTRSLGYTF

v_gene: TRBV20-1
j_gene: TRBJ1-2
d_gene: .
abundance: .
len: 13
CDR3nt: TGCAGTGCCAAACGTGTAGCTAGCTATGGCTACACCTTC
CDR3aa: CSAKRVASYGYTF

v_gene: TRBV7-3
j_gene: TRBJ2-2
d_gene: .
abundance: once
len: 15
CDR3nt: TGTGCCAGCAGCTTGAGTCCGCTAAAGGCGGGAGAGCTGTTTTTT
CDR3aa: CASSLSPLKAGELFF

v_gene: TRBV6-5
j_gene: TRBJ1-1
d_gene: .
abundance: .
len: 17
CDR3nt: TGTGCCAGCAGTTACTCGGGGCAACGGGGCCACAAAGAGAGAGCTTTCTTT
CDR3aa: CASSYSGQRGHKERAFF

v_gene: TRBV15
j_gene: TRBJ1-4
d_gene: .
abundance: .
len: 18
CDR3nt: TGTGCCACCAGGAGCGTAGAGCCCCTTGGACAAGGAAACGGAAAACTGTTTTTT
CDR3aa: CATRSVEPLGQGNGKLFF

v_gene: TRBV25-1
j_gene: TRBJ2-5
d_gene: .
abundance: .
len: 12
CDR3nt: TGTGCCAGCAGCGGAGGGGCGCAGACCCAGTACTTC
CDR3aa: CASSGGAQTQYF

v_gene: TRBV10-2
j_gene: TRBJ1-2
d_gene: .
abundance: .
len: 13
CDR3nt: TGCGCCAGCTACGCAGCCGGGATCTATGGCTACACCTTC
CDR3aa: CASYAAGIYGYTF

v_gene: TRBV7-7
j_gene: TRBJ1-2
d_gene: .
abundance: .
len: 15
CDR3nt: TGTGCCAGCAGCTTAGCTATCGACAGCAACTATGGCTACACCTTC
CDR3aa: CASSLAIDSNYGYTF

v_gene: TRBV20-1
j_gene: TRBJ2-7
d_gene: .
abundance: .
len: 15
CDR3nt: TGCAGTGCTAGAGGGGACGCGGGGGCTGCCTACGAGCAGTACTTC
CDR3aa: CSARGDAGAAYEQYF

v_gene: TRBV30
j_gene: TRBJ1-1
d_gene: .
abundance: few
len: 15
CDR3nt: TGTGCCTGGAGTGTAGGGGTAGCGGTGAACACTGAAGCTTTCTTT
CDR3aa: CAWSVGVAVNTEAFF

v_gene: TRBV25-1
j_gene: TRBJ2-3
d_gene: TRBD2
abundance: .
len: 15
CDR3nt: TGTGCCAGTGGTTCTCTAGCGGGGGTTACAGATACGCAGTATTTT
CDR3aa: CASGSLAGVTDTQYF

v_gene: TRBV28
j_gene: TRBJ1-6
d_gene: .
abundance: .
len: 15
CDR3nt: TGTGCCAGTTTGGTGGGCGGGACTTATAATTCACCCCTCCACTTT
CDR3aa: CASLVGGTYNSPLHF